This section outlines one T cell receptor (beta chain) sequence together with its context. This receptor's antigen is unknown. No base quality information exists; no much larger clone differs at one position. Explained via the paper, the time point label denotes: about 28 days (+/-7) after the second vaccine dose. AZD1222 recipients with second doses at about 4 weeks or about 12 weeks were pooled, because spike-specific TCR depth and breadth did not differ between schedules. Samples from vaccinated people were obtained from the UK trials COV001 and COV002, which included a single-blind randomized controlled phase 2/3 trial of AZD1222 (ChAdOx1 nCoV-19) in healthy adults. For TCRbeta chain sequencing, PBMC samples from trial participants were taken at day 0 and at day 28 after the second dose. The CDR3 regions of human TCRbeta chains were analyzed by immunosequencing. The source study handled its data this way. Repertoire TCRs were checked for matches against a reference library of SARS-CoV-2-specific TCRs that had been generated using the MIRA antigen-specificity platform. Breadth was defined as the fraction of unique TCRs that were SARS-CoV-2-associated. Depth was defined as the fraction of total T cells that were SARS-CoV-2-associated. Using the MIRA data, each spike-specific TCR was assigned both to the spike region to which the TCR was reactive and to a CD4 or CD8 class. Log10-transformed breadth and depth values were compared by one-way ANOVA with Sidak's multiple comparisons tests. In TCRdb, the immuneACCESS table is reduced to in-frame sequences with V and J assigned. These tables do not hold every clone; where another copy was compared, an unresolved V gene accounts for under half, and the others remain unexplained. From that table come the V and J calls and clone size; the DNA was used to work out D and trimming. The sample has 100,000 to 150,000 clones on record, about 79% of them singletons. The biggest ten clones account for over 25% of the sample.

This sample stems from a study of T cell responses to AZD1222 COVID-19 vaccine (dated by TCRdb to the early 2020s). In the study overall: TCR sequencing was performed for about 240 trial participants, of whom some 200 were given two doses of AZD1222 and around 25 were given two doses of MenACWY control vaccine. Trial participants were enrolled by age into subgroups of 18-55, 56-69 and 70-plus years, and 148, 28 and 57 TCR-sequenced participants, respectively, were included in these subgroups.

The study at large found these results: In the small 56-69-year group, the increase in depth fell short of significance, most likely because of low power. CD4 TCRs associated with the vaccine covered the entire spike protein, and the dominant responses were in regions 160-218 and 743-854. Participants were mostly white British, with more females than males. The authors suggested clonal diversity may have been underestimated. Conclusions about previously exposed vaccinees were limited because only six AZD1222 recipients were SARS-CoV-2 seropositive at baseline. Spike-specific TCR breadth and depth rose significantly after two AZD1222 doses compared with day 0 and with MenACWY recipients. Epitopes outside the regions mutated in the B.1.351 and B.1.1.7 variants were reportedly recognized by nearly half of the unique spike-specific TCRs. Because no day 14 peak-response samples were available, the repertoires could be characterized only after the peak T cell response.

This sequence was found in an adult who received the AZD1222 COVID-19 vaccine. The sequencing here drew on peripheral blood, taken 28 days after the second AZD1222 dose.

The CDR3 reads as follows: CATSDPFYGYTF. At the DNA level, the sequence is TGTGCCACCAGTGACCCCTTCTATGGCTACACCTTC. This receptor chain uses TRBV24-1 and TRBJ1-2, with the identity of the D gene unclear. V was cut back by 4 bases and J by 4 bases, leaving a gap of 6 bases between them. The germline V gene provides CDR1 KGHDR and CDR2 SFDVKD. The CDR3, cysteine through phenylalanine, is 12 amino acids long. Only the CDR3 DNA stays, 36 bases, in frame from base 1.